This is a list of T cell receptor beta chains from one sample in a study of blood T cell repertoires in COVID-19. Sequencing used immunoSEQ multiplex PCR; TCRdb keeps in-frame clones, though not all of them. The data show under 450,000 clones, more than 75% seen once. The sample consisted of peripheral blood. The receptors come from a human donor with acute or convalescent COVID-19. The donor label of this sample is uncertain. Both conserved end residues are part of each CDR3. D genes are given only for firm matches. Size is omitted from some rows. Given values are once, few, many or a class for expanded clones.

D gene | clone size | J gene | V gene | CDR3 DNA | CDR3 protein
TRBD1 | - | TRBJ1-2 | TRBV5-6 | TGTGCCAGCAGCCCGAGGGACAGATCTAACTATGGCTACACCTTC | CASSPRDRSNYGYTF
- | - | TRBJ1-1 | TRBV30 | TGTGCCTGGAGTAGGGGGACTATACCCGAAGCTTTCTTT | CAWSRGTIPEAFF
- | - | TRBJ2-1 | TRBV28 | TGTGCCAGCAGTTCCCAGATCAATGAGCAGTTCTTC | CASSSQINEQFF
TRBD2 | - | TRBJ2-7 | TRBV4-2 | TGTGCCAGCAGCCAAGGACTAGCGGGGTCCTACGAGCAGTACTTC | CASSQGLAGSYEQYF
- | once | TRBJ2-1 | TRBV6-4 | TGTGCCAGCAGTGACACTAGTAGAAGTTACAATGAGCAGTTCTTC | CASSDTSRSYNEQFF
TRBD1 | - | TRBJ1-1 | TRBV3-1/TRBV3-2 | TGTGCCAGCAGCCAAGTTGGAGGGGGCAGCGAAGCTTTCTTT | CASSQVGGGSEAFF
- | - | TRBJ2-1 | TRBV28 | TGTGCCAGCAGTACGGCTAGTCCACACAGGGAGCAGTTCTTC | CASSTASPHREQFF
- | - | TRBJ2-1 | TRBV6-5 | TGTGCCAGCAGTTACGGGGGGAGCTCCTACAATGAGCAGTTCTTC | CASSYGGSSYNEQFF
TRBD1 | - | TRBJ1-1 | TRBV6-5 | TGTGCCAGCGTAGAACAGGGGGTGAACACTGAAGCTTTCTTT | CASVEQGVNTEAFF
TRBD1 | once | TRBJ1-1 | TRBV28 | TGTGCCAGCATCCCTGGAGGGGGCTGGAGGGTCGCTTTCTTT | CASIPGGGWRVAFF
- | - | TRBJ1-2 | TRBV2 | TGTGCCAGCAGCCAAACGGCAGGGAAGTATGGCTACACCTTC | CASSQTAGKYGYTF
- | - | TRBJ1-2 | TRBV11-2 | TGTGCCAGCAGCCATCCCACAGGAGGGGACTATGGCTACACCTTC | CASSHPTGGDYGYTF
TRBD1 | - | TRBJ2-1 | TRBV7-8 | TGTGCCAGCAGCCCACCTAGGGCAGGGGGAGAGCAGTTCTTC | CASSPPRAGGEQFF
- | - | TRBJ1-6 | TRBV25-1 | TGTGCCAGCAGTGGGTCCGGAGTAGTCGGTTCACCCCTCCACTTT | CASSGSGVVGSPLHF
TRBD2 | - | TRBJ2-1 | TRBV30 | TGTGCCTGGAGGTTAGGGACTAGCGTATACAATGAGCAGTTCTTC | CAWRLGTSVYNEQFF
TRBD2 | - | TRBJ2-5 | TRBV28 | TGTGCCAGCAGTTCAAAATACACCACGGGACTAGCGGAAGAGACCCAGTACTTC | CASSSKYTTGLAEETQYF
- | once | TRBJ2-3 | TRBV6-5 | TGTGCCAGCAGTTATGGCAGCGGACGCACAGATACGCAGTATTTT | CASSYGSGRTDTQYF
TRBD1 | - | TRBJ1-2 | TRBV19 | TGTGCCAGTAGTAGGGACAGAGCTAACTATGGCTACACCTTC | CASSRDRANYGYTF
- | - | TRBJ1-1 | TRBV19 | TGTGCCAGTAGTATAGCAGGATTAACTGAAGCTTTCTTT | CASSIAGLTEAFF
- | - | TRBJ2-3 | TRBV6-1 | TGTGCCAGCAGTGAATATTCGGGGGGCACAGATACGCAGTATTTT | CASSEYSGGTDTQYF
TRBD2 | - | TRBJ2-1 | TRBV25-1 | TGTGCCAGCAGTGAATGGGGGTTAGCGGGGCCATCGGAGCAGTTCTTC | CASSEWGLAGPSEQFF
TRBD1 | - | TRBJ1-2 | TRBV2 | TGTGCCAGCTCAGACAGGGGCTCACGGAGGTACACCTTC | CASSDRGSRRYTF
TRBD1 | - | TRBJ1-1 | TRBV11-2 | TGTGCCAGCAGCCCTGGGACAGGGGGCAGGGTCACTGAAGCTTTCTTT | CASSPGTGGRVTEAFF
- | - | TRBJ1-6 | TRBV7-6 | TGTGCCAGCAGCTTAGATTCGGCGGTTAATTCACCCCTCCACTTT | CASSLDSAVNSPLHF
- | - | TRBJ2-5 | TRBV19 | TGTGCCAGTAGTGGGGGAGGGGGGGCCGAAGAGACCCAGTACTTC | CASSGGGGAEETQYF
- | - | TRBJ1-4 | TRBV7-9 | TGTGCCAGCAGCCCCCCGGGGTATGGCAGTGCAACTAATGAAAAACTGTTTTTT | CASSPPGYGSATNEKLFF
- | - | TRBJ1-5 | TRBV6-5 | TGTGCCAGCAGTTCAGGGGTTCATCAGCCCCAGCATTTT | CASSSGVHQPQHF
- | - | TRBJ1-4 | TRBV6-1 | TGTGCCAGCAGTGAAGCGCGGTATAGAAATAATGAAAAACTGTTTTTT | CASSEARYRNNEKLFF
TRBD2 | - | TRBJ2-1 | TRBV18 | TGTGCCAGCTCACCCAGGACTAGCGGGAGCTCCTACAATGAGCAGTTCTTC | CASSPRTSGSSYNEQFF
TRBD2 | - | TRBJ2-7 | TRBV29-1 | TGCAGCGGTGGGGGAGGGTTTAATGACGAGCAGTACTTC | CSGGGGFNDEQYF
- | - | TRBJ2-7 | TRBV5-1 | TGCGCCAGCAGCTTGGAGGCAGGTAGACCCTACGAGCAGTACTTC | CASSLEAGRPYEQYF
TRBD2 | - | TRBJ2-3 | TRBV24-1 | TGTGCCACCAGTGCGGGGGGGATCACAGATACGCAGTATTTT | CATSAGGITDTQYF
- | - | TRBJ1-6 | TRBV30 | TGTGCCTGGACGCAGGGGCTCCTTAGTAATTCACCCCTCCACTTT | CAWTQGLLSNSPLHF
- | - | TRBJ1-2 | TRBV6-5 | TGTGCCAGCAGTTACGGGGGCCCTAAGTCCTATGGCTACACCTTC | CASSYGGPKSYGYTF
TRBD2 | - | TRBJ2-1 | TRBV29-1 | TGCAGCGTTAAGAGCGGGGGGATCAATGAGCAGTTCTTC | CSVKSGGINEQFF
- | few | TRBJ2-7 | TRBV5-1 | TGCGCCAGCAGCTTACCGACAAAATCGGTCCCCGAGCAGTACTTC | CASSLPTKSVPEQYF
- | - | TRBJ1-3 | TRBV28 | TGTGCCAGCAGGTTACAGGGTACCTCTGGAAACACCATATATTTT | CASRLQGTSGNTIYF
TRBD1 | - | TRBJ2-7 | TRBV6-5 | TGTGCCAGCAGTTTAGGGGGCGACGAGCAGTACTTC | CASSLGGDEQYF
- | - | TRBJ1-5 | TRBV30 | TGTGCCTGGAGTGAGGGGAATAATCAGCCCCAGCATTTT | CAWSEGNNQPQHF
- | - | TRBJ1-1 | TRBV11-1 | TGTGCCAGCAGCCCCCTTGGGGGCAACACTGAAGCTTTCTTT | CASSPLGGNTEAFF
TRBD2 | - | TRBJ2-1 | TRBV11-2 | TGTGCCAGCAGCCCGGCTACTAGCGGGAGAAATGAGCAGTTCTTC | CASSPATSGRNEQFF
TRBD2 | - | TRBJ2-1 | TRBV11-3 | TGTGCCAGCAGCCGGGGACTAGCGGGAGGTAATGAGCAGTTCTTC | CASSRGLAGGNEQFF
TRBD1 | - | TRBJ1-1 | TRBV6-5 | TGTGCCAGCAGTTACTCGTACGACAGGGTATACACTGAAGCTTTCTTT | CASSYSYDRVYTEAFF
- | few | TRBJ2-2 | TRBV27 | TGTGCCAGCAGTTTAAACAGGGCCACCGGGGAGCTGTTTTTT | CASSLNRATGELFF
- | - | TRBJ2-5 | TRBV7-2 | TGTGCCAGCAGCTTAGAGTCGACAGTAGGCAGAGGAAAGACCCAGTACTTC | CASSLESTVGRGKTQYF